These 17 T cell receptor beta chains originate from one sample sequenced in a study of blood T cell repertoires in COVID-19. Libraries were prepared by immunoSEQ multiplex PCR; TCRdb keeps only in-frame clonotypes and omits some of them. The sample lists around 300,000 clones, roughly 91% occurring once. Sequencing was carried out using PBMCs or T cells enriched from blood (not recorded which). All receptors derive from a woman aged 55-75 years who had recovered from COVID-19.

The chain combines TRBV27 with TRBJ1-2; 9 bases match TRBD1. This CDR3 comprises 16 residues. The J segment lost 5 bases and the V segment lost 3 bases, leaving 10 bases of the junction unmatched. Per the germline V gene, CDR1 is MNHEY and CDR2 is SMNVEV (reference sequence). The DNA for the CDR3 is TGTGCCAGCAGTTTTACCGGGACAGGGAATTGGTATGGCTACACCTTC. Translated: CASSFTGTGNWYGYTF.

This clone came up once. The chain combines TRBV7-9 with TRBJ1-6; D unclear. The V and J ends lost 1 base and 9 bases respectively, with 7 bases between them. The CDR3 has 13 residues. CDR1 is SEHNR and CDR2 is FQNEAQ in the germline V gene (reference sequence). Here the CDR3 reads CASSLGASSPLHF. The CDR3 DNA follows: TGTGCCAGCAGCTTAGGCGCGAGTTCACCCCTCCACTTT.

This chain uses TRBV3-1 (or the pseudogene TRBV3-2) with TRBJ2-1; TRBD2 agrees at 8 bases. The ends lost 4 bases at V and 7 bases at J; junction bases unmatched: 12. This CDR3 has 16 residues. CDR1 LGHDT and CDR2 YNNKEL come from the germline V gene (reference sequence). The CDR3 DNA reads as TGTGCCAGCAGCCGAGGCCGGGGGGGCCTCCAGAATGAGCAGTTCTTC. It specifies CASSRGRGGLQNEQFF.

The V gene is TRBV19, the J gene TRBJ1-1; D not resolved. The CDR3 runs to 16 residues. The V and J ends lost 2 bases and 0 bases respectively, with 13 bases between them. Germline V gene lookup returns CDR1 LNHDA and CDR2 SQIVND (reference sequence). CDR3 nucleotides: TGTGCCAGTAGTATATCCGGAGCCCGCATGAACACTGAAGCTTTCTTT. Protein sequence: CASSISGARMNTEAFF. Supplemented by reference TRBV19 and TRBJ1-1, the full variable domain reads DGGITQSPKYLFRKEGQNVTLSCEQNLNHDAMYWYRQDPGQGLRLIYYSQIVNDFQKGDIAEGYSVSREKKESFPLTVTSAQKNPTAFYLCASSISGARMNTEAFFGQGTRLTVV.

The genes are TRBV5-8 and TRBJ1-5; D uncertain. The CDR3 has 15 residues. Germline assignment: CDR1 SGHTS and CDR2 YDEGEE. V was pared by 0 bases and J by 0 bases, with 7 bases between. The CDR3, as DNA: TGTGCCAGCAGCTTGGGAGCTAATAGCAATCAGCCCCAGCATTTT. Translating it yields CASSLGANSNQPQHF.

This clone occurred once. The chain combines TRBV12-3 or TRBV12-4 with TRBJ1-6; D perhaps matches TRBD1 (6 bases). V shed 5 bases and J shed 10 bases, with 9 bases lying between them. CDR3 size: 12 residues. CDR3 amino acids: CASSRQDSPLHF. CDR3 nucleotide sequence: TGTGCCAGCAGTCGACAGGACTCACCCCTCCACTTT.

The CDR3 here is CASSLVGSPTYEQYF. The CDR3 DNA is TGTGCCAGCAGCCTAGTGGGTTCTCCCACCTACGAGCAGTACTTC. The gene calls are TRBV28 and TRBJ2-7; D gene uncertain. The germline CDR1 and CDR2 sequences are MDHEN and SYDVKM. The length of the CDR3 is 15 residues. V lost 6 bases and J 2 bases, leaving 17 bases between the germline ends.

The chain couples TRBV29-1 to TRBJ2-1; D is perhaps TRBD2 (7 bases). Trimming cost V 4 bases and J 4 bases, with 11 bases left between them. The CDR3 consists of 13 residues. Germline CDR1 is SQVTM and CDR2 is ANQGSEA. CDR3 coding DNA: TGCAGCGTTGTCGGGGGGCGTTACAATGAGCAGTTCTTC. This translates into CSVVGGRYNEQFF.

V gene TRBV29-1 combines with J gene TRBJ2-1; TRBD2 aligns across 7 bases. The J segment lost 6 bases and the V segment lost 6 bases, leaving 5 bases of the junction unmatched. This CDR3 region has 12 residues. Germline CDR1 reads SQVTM; CDR2 reads ANQGSEA. The CDR3: CSVGGTGNEQFF. CDR3 coding DNA: TGCAGCGTGGGAGGGACGGGCAATGAGCAGTTCTTC.

The CDR3 DNA reads as TGTGCCAGCAGCTTCTTGGACGGGGGGGTCTACGAGCAGTACTTC. Protein product: CASSFLDGGVYEQYF. The chain is built from TRBV5-5 and TRBJ2-7; 8 positions agree with TRBD2. V shed 2 bases, J shed 3 bases, and the junction held 7 bases outside the gene matches. Germline V gene lookup returns CDR1 SGHKS and CDR2 YYEKEE (reference sequence). This CDR3 is 15 amino acids long.

The gene calls are TRBV30 and TRBJ1-5; D remains ambiguous. Germline V gene lookup returns CDR1 GTSNPN and CDR2 SVGIG (reference sequence). V lost 6 bases and J 3 bases, leaving 9 bases between the germline ends. The CDR3 length is 12 residues. CDR3 coding DNA: TGTGCCTGTCTTACAGACAATCAGCCCCAGCATTTT. Its protein is CACLTDNQPQHF.

The genes are TRBV6-1 and TRBJ1-3; the D gene is possibly TRBD1 (6 bases). Trimming stripped 3 bases from V and 3 bases from J, with 12 bases between. CDR3 size: 15 residues. Germline V gives CDR1 MNHNS, CDR2 SASEGT. Written as DNA, the CDR3 is TGTGCCAGCAGTGATCCAACAGGGAGTGGAAACACCATATATTTT. Translating it yields CASSDPTGSGNTIYF.

The chain uses TRBV30 and TRBJ1-6; D not certain. The CDR3 runs to 13 residues. Germline values: CDR1 GTSNPN, CDR2 SVGIG (reference sequence). V shed 5 bases and J shed 9 bases, with 14 bases lying between them. CDR3 sequence: CAWHMGVRSPLHF. CDR3 coding DNA: TGTGCCTGGCATATGGGCGTCCGTTCACCCCTCCACTTT. Full variable domain (rest looked up from reference TRBV30 and TRBJ1-6): SQTIHQWPATLVQPVGSPLSLECTVEGTSNPNLYWYRQAAGRGLQLLFYSVGIGQISSEVPQNLSASRPQDRQFILSSKKLLLSDSGFYLCAWHMGVRSPLHFGNGTRLTVT.

The chain is built from TRBV19 and TRBJ2-1; 7 bases are shared with TRBD2. Germline V CDR1 and CDR2: LNHDA, SQIVND (reference sequence). Losses at the gene ends were 6 bases for V and 4 bases for J; bases not matched to a gene: 12. The CDR3 runs 16 residues. For the CDR3, the DNA is TGTGCCAGTAGCCTTAACGGCGGGACTATTTACAATGAGCAGTTCTTC. This gives the protein CASSLNGGTIYNEQFF.

This clone came up once. The chain carries TRBV9 and TRBJ2-7, with unresolved D. This CDR3 has 12 amino acids. The germline CDR1 and CDR2 sequences are SGDLS and YYNGEE. Deletions cut 3 bases from V and 6 bases from J, with 10 bases between. The CDR3 bases are TGTGCCAGCAGCGCCCCTTCTCCCGAGCAGTACTTC. It translates to CASSAPSPEQYF.

This chain connects TRBV5-4 to TRBJ1-5, with 10 positions matching TRBD1. The length of the CDR3 is 14 residues. The V segment lost 0 bases and the J segment 13 bases; nucleotides outside the gene matches: 7. Germline-derived CDR1 and CDR2 are SGHNT and YYREEE (reference sequence). The CDR3 DNA reads as TGTGCCAGCAGCTTGGCGGGGACAGGGGCGGGTCAGCATTTT. It codes for CASSLAGTGAGQHF.

The chain employs TRBV19 and TRBJ1-2; D is undetermined. CDR1 and CDR2 from the germline V gene are LNHDA and SQIVND (reference sequence). V was shortened by 1 base and J by 1 base, with 7 bases between the two germline ends. This CDR3 contains 14 residues. As DNA, the CDR3 is TGTGCCAGTAGTATAGGCAGGAATAACTATGGCTACACCTTC. It yields the protein CASSIGRNNYGYTF.